Below are 27 T cell receptor beta chains sequenced from a single sample in a study of blood T cell repertoires in COVID-19. The data were produced by immunoSEQ multiplex PCR, yet TCRdb's version contains in-frame clones alone and is incomplete. The sample consists of about 190,000 clones, around 86% of them appearing once. Sequencing used peripheral blood. These receptors were obtained from a woman in her 40s with acute or convalescent COVID-19.

This chain links TRBV18 with TRBJ1-2; the D is unclear. CDR3 length: 15 residues. The V gene's germline CDR1 is KGHSH and CDR2 LQKENI. The V end was cut by 5 bases, the J end by 8 bases, with 21 bases between. The CDR3 coding sequence is TGTGCCAGCTCATCTCTGGGAGCGGACGCTAAGGGCTACACCTTC. Residues: CASSSLGADAKGYTF. The entire variable domain, with the rest obtained from reference TRBV18 and TRBJ1-2, is as follows: NAGVMQNPRHLVRRRGQEARLRCSPMKGHSHVYWYRQLPEEGLKFMVYLQKENIIDESGMPKERFSAEFPKEGPSILRIQQVVRGDSAAYFCASSSLGADAKGYTFGSGTRLTVV.

CDR3 in amino acids: CASTGTGAGNTIYF. The CDR3 DNA follows: TGTGCCAGTACCGGGACAGGGGCTGGAAACACCATATATTTT. The chain combines TRBV2 with TRBJ1-3; TRBD1 matches 10 bases. With 9 bases clipped from V and 2 bases from J, the junction kept 4 bases outside the gene matches. CDR1 is SNHLY and CDR2 is FYNNEI in the germline V gene. This CDR3 contains 14 residues.

The CDR3 nucleotides read TGTGCCTGGAGAGGGCGGACAGGGGGTGAGACCCAGTACTTC. Translated, it gives CAWRGRTGGETQYF. The chain links TRBV30 to TRBJ2-5; 10 bases line up with TRBD1. CDR3 size: 14 residues. Germline V gives CDR1 GTSNPN, CDR2 SVGIG (reference sequence). V gave up 3 bases and J gave up 5 bases; unmatched junction bases: 6.

A word on this clone: At one boundary the junction diverges from the germline segment, which might be a read error. The chain couples TRBV29-1 to TRBJ2-7; 9 bases align to TRBD1. Looked up from germline, CDR1 is SQVTM and CDR2 is ANQGSEA. The length of the CDR3 is 11 residues. CDR3 DNA sequence: TGCAGCGCTGAACAGGGGGCTGAGCAGTACTTC. Amino acids: CSAEQGAEQYF.

The J gene is TRBJ2-2, the V gene TRBV7-9; 10 nucleotides line up with TRBD1. Germline V gives CDR1 SEHNR, CDR2 FQNEAQ (reference sequence). V shed 4 bases and J 6 bases; nucleotides not matched to a gene: 5. This CDR3 comprises 15 residues. The CDR3 sequence is CASSSDRGVAGELFF. In DNA form, the CDR3 reads TGTGCCAGCAGCTCGGACAGGGGGGTAGCCGGGGAGCTGTTTTTT.

V gene TRBV7-9 combines with J gene TRBJ1-6, with D maybe TRBD1 (5 bases). The CDR3 has 15 amino acids. Trimming cost V 6 bases and J 0 bases, with 9 bases left between them. Germline CDR1 reads SEHNR; CDR2 reads FQNEAQ (reference sequence). The CDR3 here is CASSRQSSYNSPLHF. The DNA of the CDR3 is TGTGCCAGCAGTAGACAGAGCTCCTATAATTCACCCCTCCACTTT. The complete variable domain, with remaining parts taken from reference TRBV7-9 and TRBJ1-6, reads DTGVSQNPRHKITKRGQNVTFRCDPISEHNRLYWYRQTLGQGPEFLTYFQNEAQLEKSRLLSDRFSAERPKGSFSTLEIQRTEQGDSAMYLCASSRQSSYNSPLHFGNGTRLTVT.

The gene calls are TRBV6-4 and TRBJ2-1; 7 nucleotides match TRBD2. Germline-derived CDR1 and CDR2 are MRHNA and SNTAGT. V lost 7 bases, J lost 6 bases, and 6 bases stayed unmatched. The CDR3 sequence is 13 residues long. As DNA, the CDR3 is TGTGCCAGCAAGGAGTGGGGGGGCAATGAGCAGTTCTTC. Protein product: CASKEWGGNEQFF.

The CDR3 nucleotides read TGTGCCAGCAGCTTACTAAGGGGCGGGGGCACAGATACGCAGTATTTT. Its translation is CASSLLRGGGTDTQYF. The gene calls are TRBV7-9 and TRBJ2-3, with D possibly TRBD2 on 6 matching bases. Germline loops: CDR1 SEHNR, CDR2 FQNEAQ (reference sequence). V was pared by 2 bases and J by 1 base, with 13 bases between. CDR3 length: 16 residues. The full variable domain, with the rest looked up from reference TRBV7-9 and TRBJ2-3, is DTGVSQNPRHKITKRGQNVTFRCDPISEHNRLYWYRQTLGQGPEFLTYFQNEAQLEKSRLLSDRFSAERPKGSFSTLEIQRTEQGDSAMYLCASSLLRGGGTDTQYFGPGTRLTVL.

V usage is TRBV19 and J usage is TRBJ1-2, with D hard to call. This CDR3 is built from 13 residues. The ends were cut back, 7 bases at V and 0 bases at J, with 9 bases in the middle. Germline CDR1 is LNHDA and CDR2 is SQIVND (reference sequence). CDR3 sequence: CASKQVANYGYTF. The CDR3 DNA is TGTGCCAGTAAGCAAGTAGCTAACTATGGCTACACCTTC.

The J gene is TRBJ1-1, the V gene TRBV9; D uncertain. V lost 0 bases to trimming and J lost 2 bases, with 8 bases between them. There are 14 residues in the CDR3. The germline V gene has CDR1 SGDLS and CDR2 YYNGEE. This CDR3 reads CASSVARGNTEAFF. The CDR3 DNA reads TGTGCCAGCAGCGTAGCTCGGGGTAACACTGAAGCTTTCTTT.

The chain recombines TRBV9 with TRBJ2-1, with 11 bases matching TRBD2. J lost 5 bases, V lost 2 bases, and 6 bases had no gene match. Germline values: CDR1 SGDLS, CDR2 YYNGEE. The CDR3 totals 16 residues. The chain's CDR3 is CASSVTPGLADNEQFF. DNA of the CDR3: TGTGCCAGCAGCGTGACTCCGGGACTAGCGGACAATGAGCAGTTCTTC.

Only one count was recorded for this clone. This chain connects TRBV4-1 to TRBJ2-1; D is unclear. CDR3 length: 16 residues. Trimming took 3 bases from V and 0 from J, leaving 12 bases between them. CDR1 and CDR2 (germline): MGHRA, YSYEKL. CDR3: CASSHAQMSSYNEQFF. Written as DNA, the CDR3 is TGCGCCAGCAGCCATGCACAGATGAGCTCCTACAATGAGCAGTTCTTC.

J is TRBJ1-4 and V is TRBV19; the D is unclear. The CDR3 contains 11 residues. Per germline, CDR1 LNHDA and CDR2 SQIVND (reference sequence). CDR3 amino acids: CDGAANEKLFF. The CDR3 bases are TGTGACGGCGCGGCTAATGAAAAACTGTTTTTT.

J is TRBJ1-4 and V is TRBV7-2; no clear D. Trimming removed 3 bases from V and 4 bases from J, with 9 bases in between. Germline CDR1 and CDR2: SGHTA and FQGNSA. The CDR3 consists of 14 residues. The CDR3 here is CASSFSGFNEKLFF. The CDR3 DNA sequence: TGTGCCAGCAGCTTCTCAGGATTTAATGAAAAACTGTTTTTT.

V and J are TRBV7-7 and TRBJ2-2; 10 bases fit TRBD2. Germline V CDR1 and CDR2: SSHAT, FNYEAQ (reference sequence). The CDR3 has 17 amino acids. J gave up 2 bases and V 5 bases, and 8 bases lay outside the gene matches. The CDR3 here is CASSPYLAGANTGELFF. CDR3 coding DNA: TGTGCCAGCAGCCCGTACCTAGCGGGAGCCAACACCGGGGAGCTGTTTTTT.

This clone was recorded only once. The chain carries TRBV29-1 and TRBJ1-2; D might be TRBD1 (6 bases). CDR1 SQVTM and CDR2 ANQGSEA come from the germline V gene. The CDR3 loop spans 11 amino acids. V shed 5 bases and J shed 6 bases, with 10 bases lying between them. This CDR3 is CSVKQGDGYTF. Here the CDR3 DNA reads TGCAGCGTTAAACAGGGTGATGGCTACACCTTC.

The gene calls are TRBV6-6 and TRBJ2-3; D is ambiguous. The germline V and J ends were trimmed by 0 bases and 1 base, with 8 bases remaining between them. The germline V gene has CDR1 MNHNY and CDR2 SVGAGI (reference sequence). The CDR3 is 15 amino acids. The DNA for the CDR3 is TGTGCCAGCAGTTACTCGTTGGGCCGCACAGATACGCAGTATTTT. It is translated as CASSYSLGRTDTQYF.

The chain uses TRBV7-9 and TRBJ1-6; perhaps TRBD1 as D (5 bases). V gave up 2 bases and J gave up 7 bases, with 9 bases separating them. The CDR3 consists of 14 residues. Germline V lookup: CDR1 SEHNR, CDR2 FQNEAQ (reference sequence). The CDR3 DNA reads TGTGCCAGCAGCTTATCTCAGGGAAATTCACCCCTCCACTTT. As protein: CASSLSQGNSPLHF.

This clone was counted once. V is TRBV7-8 and J is TRBJ1-1; 7 nucleotides match TRBD1. This CDR3 is 15 amino acids long. J lost 5 bases, V lost 5 bases, and 11 bases had no gene match. From germline, CDR1 is SGHVS and CDR2 FQNEAQ. CDR3 coding DNA: TGTGCCAGCAGCGCCCTAGCAGGGGGGTGGACTGAAGCTTTCTTT. Its protein is CASSALAGGWTEAFF.

The V gene is TRBV19, the J gene TRBJ1-6; D call uncertain. V lost 11 bases to trimming and J lost 9 bases, with 11 bases between them. There are 11 residues in the CDR3. Germline V gene lookup returns CDR1 LNHDA and CDR2 SQIVND (reference sequence). CDR3 in amino acids: CASPRGSPLHF. The CDR3 DNA reads TGTGCCTCTCCACGAGGTTCACCCCTCCACTTT.

The J gene is TRBJ2-3, the V gene TRBV6-5; D remains ambiguous. The germline CDR1 and CDR2 sequences are MNHEY and SVGAGI. With 6 bases removed from V and 0 bases from J, the gap between germline ends came to 13 bases. The CDR3 has 15 amino acids. CDR3 loop: CASRLSSTSTDTQYF. CDR3 coding DNA: TGTGCCAGCAGACTCTCATCCACTAGCACAGATACGCAGTATTTT.

V usage is TRBV5-4 and J usage is TRBJ2-5, with a weak D call TRBD2 (5 bases). Germline lookup yields CDR1 SGHNT and CDR2 YYREEE (reference sequence). This CDR3 has 16 amino acids. The V and J ends lost 4 bases and 5 bases respectively, with 21 bases between them. DNA for the CDR3: TGTGCCAGCAGCCTCATGTGGGGAGTCGATGAGGAGACCCAGTACTTC. Its protein product is CASSLMWGVDEETQYF. The variable domain in full, with the rest retrieved from reference TRBV5-4 and TRBJ2-5, is ETGVTQSPTHLIKTRGQQVTLRCSSQSGHNTVSWYQQALGQGPQFIFQYYREEENGRGNFPPRFSGLQFPNYSSELNVNALELDDSALYLCASSLMWGVDEETQYFGPGTRLLVL.

The gene calls are TRBV18 and TRBJ2-1; TRBD2 matches 11 bases. Germline V gene sequence: CDR1 KGHSH, CDR2 LQKENI. The CDR3 totals 16 residues. After removal of 4 bases from V and 5 bases from J, the junction contained 7 bases not matched to a gene. The CDR3 DNA reads TGTGCCAGCTCACGAAGTCCGACTAGCGGGAACAATGAGCAGTTCTTC. Translation gives CASSRSPTSGNNEQFF.

This clone was counted a single time. The V gene is TRBV28, the J gene TRBJ1-2, with D possibly matching TRBD1 (5 bases). The CDR3 sequence is 15 residues long. V was trimmed by 2 bases and J by 7 bases, leaving 17 bases between them. Per germline, CDR1 MDHEN and CDR2 SYDVKM. CDR3 loop: CASSLSGGSPGGYTF. The CDR3 DNA reads TGTGCCAGCAGTTTAAGCGGGGGTTCTCCGGGTGGCTACACCTTC.

The CDR3, as DNA: TGTGCCATCAGTGAGACGGGACAGGGAGACGGTTCACCCCTCCACTTT. Translating gives CAISETGQGDGSPLHF. This chain links TRBV10-3 with TRBJ1-6, with 9 nucleotides matching TRBD1. CDR1 ENHRY and CDR2 SYGVKD come from the germline V gene. After removal of 2 bases from V and 9 bases from J, the junction contained 8 bases not matched to a gene. This CDR3 contains 16 residues.

The V call is TRBV3-1 (or the pseudogene TRBV3-2), the J call TRBJ2-2, with D perhaps TRBD1 (5 bases). The V gene lost 4 bases and the J gene lost 6 bases, with 21 bases spanning the gap. This CDR3 contains 17 residues. Germline loops: CDR1 LGHDT, CDR2 YNNKEL (reference sequence). CDR3 amino acids: CASSPVKGSTAAGELFF. CDR3 DNA sequence: TGTGCCAGCAGCCCTGTGAAGGGGTCGACAGCCGCCGGGGAGCTGTTTTTT.

The CDR3, as DNA: TGTGCCAGCAGTGCAGCCTCAGGGGTTAATGAAAAACTGTTTTTT. Translated: CASSAASGVNEKLFF. The gene calls are TRBV6-1 and TRBJ1-4, with D perhaps matching TRBD1 (6 bases). Germline V CDR1 and CDR2: MNHNS, SASEGT. Trimming pared 4 bases from V and 4 bases from J, leaving 13 bases between. The CDR3 spans 15 residues.